Described below is a single T cell receptor beta chain sequence and its context. Its antigen is unidentified. The data were taken from a study of cytomegalovirus exposure and HLA in healthy donors. Findings and limits, study-wide: High specificity and sensitivity for cytomegalovirus status were reported for the classifier. In a later analysis, at a false discovery rate of 0.05, roughly 17,000 TCR beta sequences were associated with HLA alleles. The authors considered a cluster of highly shared sequence variants likely to be a sequencing artifact.

Use of 60 Vbeta and 13 Jbeta primers characterized the PCR. Profiled with immunoSEQ multiplex PCR; TCRdb holds only in-frame clones, not every one. Of fewer than 200,000 clones in the sample, roughly 82% were seen once. This CDR3 comprises 15 residues. Trimming cost V 5 bases and J 0 bases; bases outside gene matches: 5. CDR1 SGHDT and CDR2 YYEEEE come from the germline V gene. The V call is TRBV5-6, the J call TRBJ1-3; 7 bases are a match to TRBD1. The source material was PBMCs. This clonotype originated in a woman aged 45-65 years in good health and CMV-seropositive. The CDR3 DNA reads as TGTGCCAGCAGGGCCAGGGACAGCTCTGGAAACACCATATATTTT. Translated: CASRARDSSGNTIYF.